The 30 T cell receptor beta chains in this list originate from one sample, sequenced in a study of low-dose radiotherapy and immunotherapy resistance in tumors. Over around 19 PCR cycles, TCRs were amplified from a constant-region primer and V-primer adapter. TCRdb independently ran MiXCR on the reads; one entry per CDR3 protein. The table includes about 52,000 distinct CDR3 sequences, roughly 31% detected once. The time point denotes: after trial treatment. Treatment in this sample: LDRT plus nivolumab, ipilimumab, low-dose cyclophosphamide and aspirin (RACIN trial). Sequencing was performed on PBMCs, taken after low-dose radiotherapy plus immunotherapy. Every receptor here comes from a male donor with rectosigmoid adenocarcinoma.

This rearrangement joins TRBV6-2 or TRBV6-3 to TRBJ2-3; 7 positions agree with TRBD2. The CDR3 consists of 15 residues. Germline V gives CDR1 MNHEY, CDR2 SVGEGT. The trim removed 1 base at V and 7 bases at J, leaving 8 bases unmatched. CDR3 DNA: TGTGCCAGCAGTTACTTACAGCGGGGAAGAAATACGCAGTATTTT. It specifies CASSYLQRGRNTQYF.

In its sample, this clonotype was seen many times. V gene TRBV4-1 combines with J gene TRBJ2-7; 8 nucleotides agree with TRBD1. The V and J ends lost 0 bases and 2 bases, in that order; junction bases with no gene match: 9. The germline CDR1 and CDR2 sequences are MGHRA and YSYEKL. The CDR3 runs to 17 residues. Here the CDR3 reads CASSQDLTWTGTYEQYF. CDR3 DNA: TGCGCCAGCAGCCAAGATTTAACCTGGACAGGGACCTACGAGCAGTACTTC.

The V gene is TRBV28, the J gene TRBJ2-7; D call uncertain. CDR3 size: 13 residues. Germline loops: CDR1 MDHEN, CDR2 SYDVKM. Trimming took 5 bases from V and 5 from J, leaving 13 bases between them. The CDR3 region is CASSPGVAHEQYF. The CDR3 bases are TGTGCCAGCAGTCCGGGTGTAGCCCACGAGCAGTACTTC.

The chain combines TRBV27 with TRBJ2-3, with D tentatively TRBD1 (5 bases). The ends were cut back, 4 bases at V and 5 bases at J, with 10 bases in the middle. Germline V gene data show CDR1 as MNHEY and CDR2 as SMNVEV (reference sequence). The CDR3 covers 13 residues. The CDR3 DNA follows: TGTGCCAGCAGTTGGCGTCAGGGAGATACGCAGTATTTT. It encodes CASSWRQGDTQYF.

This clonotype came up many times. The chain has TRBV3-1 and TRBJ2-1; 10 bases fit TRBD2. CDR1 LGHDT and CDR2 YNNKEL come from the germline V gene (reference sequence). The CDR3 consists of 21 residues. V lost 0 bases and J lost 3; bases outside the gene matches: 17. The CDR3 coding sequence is TGTGCCAGCAGCCAAGATACGTTTGGGGGGGGAAGGACTAGCGGCTACAATGAGCAGTTCTTC. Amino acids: CASSQDTFGGGRTSGYNEQFF.

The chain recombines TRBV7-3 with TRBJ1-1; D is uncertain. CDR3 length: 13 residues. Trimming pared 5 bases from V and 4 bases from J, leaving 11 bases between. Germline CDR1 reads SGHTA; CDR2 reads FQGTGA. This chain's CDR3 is CASSHVPSTEAFF. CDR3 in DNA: TGTGCCAGCAGCCATGTCCCCAGCACTGAAGCTTTCTTT.

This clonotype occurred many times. CDR3 nucleotides: TGCGCCAGCGGGTCATCGACAGGTGAGCAGTTCTTC. Its translation is CASGSSTGEQFF. J is TRBJ2-1 and V is TRBV10-2; maybe TRBD1 (6 bases). V dropped 8 bases and J dropped 9 bases, with 14 bases sitting between them. Germline CDR1 and CDR2: WSHSY and SAAADI. This CDR3 is 12 amino acids long.

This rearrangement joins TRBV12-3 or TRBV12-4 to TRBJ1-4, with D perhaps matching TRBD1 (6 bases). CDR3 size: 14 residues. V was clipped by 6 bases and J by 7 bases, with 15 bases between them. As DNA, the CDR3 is TGTGCCAGCAGCAAACAGGGAGGCGGTGAAAAACTGTTTTTT. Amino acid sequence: CASSKQGGGEKLFF.

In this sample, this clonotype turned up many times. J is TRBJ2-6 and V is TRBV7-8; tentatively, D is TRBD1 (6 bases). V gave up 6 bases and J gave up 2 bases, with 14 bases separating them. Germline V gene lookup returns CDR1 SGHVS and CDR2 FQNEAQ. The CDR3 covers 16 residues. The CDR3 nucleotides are TGTGCCAGCAGTCCCCACGGGGACACTGGGGCCAACGTCCTGACTTTC. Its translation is CASSPHGDTGANVLTF.

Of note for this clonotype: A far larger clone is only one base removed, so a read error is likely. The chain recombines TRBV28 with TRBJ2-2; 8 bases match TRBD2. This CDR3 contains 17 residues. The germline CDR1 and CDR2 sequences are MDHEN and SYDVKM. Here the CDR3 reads CASSLLASGSSPGEPFF. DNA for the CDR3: TGTGCCAGCAGTTTATTGGCTAGCGGGTCTTCGCCCGGGGAGCCGTTTTTT.

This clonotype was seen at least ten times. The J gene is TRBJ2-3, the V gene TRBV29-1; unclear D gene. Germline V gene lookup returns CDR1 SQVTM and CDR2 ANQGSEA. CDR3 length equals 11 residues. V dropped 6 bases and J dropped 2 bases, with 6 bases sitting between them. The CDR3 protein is CSVRFTDTQYF. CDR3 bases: TGCAGCGTGCGATTCACAGATACGCAGTATTTT.

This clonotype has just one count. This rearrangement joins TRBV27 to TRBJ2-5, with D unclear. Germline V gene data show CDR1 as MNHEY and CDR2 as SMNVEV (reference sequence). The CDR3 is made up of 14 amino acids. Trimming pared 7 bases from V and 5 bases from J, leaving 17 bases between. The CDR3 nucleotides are TGTGCCAGCAATACCGCCGGCGGTCAGGAGACCCAGTACTTC. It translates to CASNTAGGQETQYF.

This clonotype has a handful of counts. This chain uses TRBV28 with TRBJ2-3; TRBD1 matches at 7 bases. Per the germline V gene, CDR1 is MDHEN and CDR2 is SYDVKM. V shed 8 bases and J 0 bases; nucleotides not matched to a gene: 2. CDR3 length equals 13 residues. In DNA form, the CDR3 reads TGTGCCAGCCAGGGGGACAGCACAGATACGCAGTATTTT. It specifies CASQGDSTDTQYF.

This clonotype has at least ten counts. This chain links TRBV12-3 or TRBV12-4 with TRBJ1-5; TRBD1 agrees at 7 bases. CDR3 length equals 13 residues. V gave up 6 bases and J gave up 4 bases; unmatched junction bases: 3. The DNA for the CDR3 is TGTGCCAGCAGCACAGGGGAGAATCAGCCCCAGCATTTT. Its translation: CASSTGENQPQHF.

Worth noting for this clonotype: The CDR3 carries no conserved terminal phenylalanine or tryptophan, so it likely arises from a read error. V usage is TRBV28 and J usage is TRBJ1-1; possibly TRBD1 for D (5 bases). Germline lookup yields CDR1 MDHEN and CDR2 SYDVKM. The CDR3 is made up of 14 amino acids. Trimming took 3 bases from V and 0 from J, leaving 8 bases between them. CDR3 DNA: TGTGCCAGCAGTTTTTGGGGCGTGAACACTGAAGCTTTCTGT. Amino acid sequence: CASSFWGVNTEAFC.

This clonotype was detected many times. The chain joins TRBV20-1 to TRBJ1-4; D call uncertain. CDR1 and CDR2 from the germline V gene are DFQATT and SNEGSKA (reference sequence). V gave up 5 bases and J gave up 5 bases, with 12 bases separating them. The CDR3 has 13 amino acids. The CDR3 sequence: CSARPDGNEKLFF. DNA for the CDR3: TGCAGTGCTCGCCCGGACGGGAATGAAAAACTGTTTTTT.

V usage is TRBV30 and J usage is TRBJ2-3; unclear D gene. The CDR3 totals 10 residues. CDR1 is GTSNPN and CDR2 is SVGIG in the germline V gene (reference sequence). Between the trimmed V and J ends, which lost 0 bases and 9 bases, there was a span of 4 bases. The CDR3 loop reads CAWSVYTQYF. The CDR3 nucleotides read TGTGCCTGGAGTGTTTACACGCAGTATTTT.

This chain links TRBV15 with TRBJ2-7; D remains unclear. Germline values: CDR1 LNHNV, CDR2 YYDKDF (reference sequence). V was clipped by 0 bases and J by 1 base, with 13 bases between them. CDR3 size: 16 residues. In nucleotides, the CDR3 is TGTGCCACCAGCAGAGATCTCCGGACGGTATCCTACGAGCAGTACTTC. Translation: CATSRDLRTVSYEQYF.

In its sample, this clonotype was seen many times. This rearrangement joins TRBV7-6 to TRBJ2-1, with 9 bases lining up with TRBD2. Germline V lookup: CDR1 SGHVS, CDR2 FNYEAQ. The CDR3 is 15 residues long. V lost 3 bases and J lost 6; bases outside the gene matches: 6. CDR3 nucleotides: TGTGCCAGCAGCTTCGCACTAGCGGGCACCAATGAGCAGTTCTTC. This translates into CASSFALAGTNEQFF. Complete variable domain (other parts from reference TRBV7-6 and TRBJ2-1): GAGVSQSPRYKVTKRGQDVALRCDPISGHVSLYWYRQALGQGPEFLTYFNYEAQQDKSGLPNDRFSAERPEGSISTLTIQRTEQRDSAMYRCASSFALAGTNEQFFGPGTRLTVL.

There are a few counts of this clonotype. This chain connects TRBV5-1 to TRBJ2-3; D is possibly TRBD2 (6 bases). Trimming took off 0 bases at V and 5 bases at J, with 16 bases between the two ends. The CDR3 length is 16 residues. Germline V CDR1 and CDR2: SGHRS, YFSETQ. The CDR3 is CASSLAAGTNGDTQYF. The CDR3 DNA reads TGCGCCAGCAGCTTGGCGGCGGGAACAAATGGAGATACGCAGTATTTT. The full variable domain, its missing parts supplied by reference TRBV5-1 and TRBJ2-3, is KAGVTQTPRYLIKTRGQQVTLSCSPISGHRSVSWYQQTPGQGLQFLFEYFSETQRNKGNFPGRFSGRQFSNSRSEMNVSTLELGDSALYLCASSLAAGTNGDTQYFGPGTRLTVL.

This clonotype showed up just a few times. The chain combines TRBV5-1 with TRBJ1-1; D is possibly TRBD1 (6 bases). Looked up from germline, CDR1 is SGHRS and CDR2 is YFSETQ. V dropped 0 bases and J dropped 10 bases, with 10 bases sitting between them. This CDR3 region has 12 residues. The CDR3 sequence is CASSLDGQLAFF. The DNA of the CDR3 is TGCGCCAGCAGCTTGGACGGACAGCTAGCTTTCTTT.

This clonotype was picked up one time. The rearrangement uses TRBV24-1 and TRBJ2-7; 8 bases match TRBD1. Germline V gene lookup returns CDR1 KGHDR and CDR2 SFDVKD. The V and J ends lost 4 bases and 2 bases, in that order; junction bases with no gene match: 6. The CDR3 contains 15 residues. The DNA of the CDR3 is TGTGCCACCAGTGACCCGACAGGGGCAACCTACGAGCAGTACTTC. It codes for CATSDPTGATYEQYF.

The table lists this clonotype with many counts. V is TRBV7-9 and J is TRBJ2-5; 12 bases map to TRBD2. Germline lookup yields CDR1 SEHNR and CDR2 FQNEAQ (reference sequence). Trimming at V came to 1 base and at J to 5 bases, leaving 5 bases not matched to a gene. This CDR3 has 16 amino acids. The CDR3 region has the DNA TGTGCCAGCAGCTTAGGATCTAGCGGGGGGGGGGAGACCCAGTACTTC. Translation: CASSLGSSGGGETQYF.

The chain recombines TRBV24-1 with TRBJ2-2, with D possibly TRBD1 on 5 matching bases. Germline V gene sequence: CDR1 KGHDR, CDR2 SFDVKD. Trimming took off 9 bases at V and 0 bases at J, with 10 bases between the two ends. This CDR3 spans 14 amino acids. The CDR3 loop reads CATGAGTNTGELFF. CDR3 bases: TGTGCCACCGGGGCAGGGACGAACACCGGGGAGCTGTTTTTT.

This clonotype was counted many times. CDR3 DNA: TGTGCCAGCAGCTCCCGGACTAGCGGGACCTACGAGCAGTACTTC. Amino acids: CASSSRTSGTYEQYF. The rearrangement uses TRBV7-9 and TRBJ2-7; 12 nucleotides align to TRBD2. The CDR3 length is 15 residues. Germline-derived CDR1 and CDR2 are SEHNR and FQNEAQ (reference sequence). V lost 4 bases, J lost 2 bases, and 3 bases stayed unmatched.

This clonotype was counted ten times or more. CDR3 loop: CASSYRGDTQYF. As DNA, the CDR3 is TGTGCCAGCTCGTACAGGGGAGATACGCAGTATTTT. This chain connects TRBV19 to TRBJ2-3, with 7 bases matching TRBD1. V was pared by 9 bases and J by 5 bases, with 5 bases of the junction left unmatched. CDR1 LNHDA and CDR2 SQIVND come from the germline V gene (reference sequence). The CDR3 contains 12 residues. Drawing the rest from reference TRBV19 and TRBJ2-3, the complete variable domain is DGGITQSPKYLFRKEGQNVTLSCEQNLNHDAMYWYRQDPGQGLRLIYYSQIVNDFQKGDIAEGYSVSREKKESFPLTVTSAQKNPTAFYLCASSYRGDTQYFGPGTRLTVL.

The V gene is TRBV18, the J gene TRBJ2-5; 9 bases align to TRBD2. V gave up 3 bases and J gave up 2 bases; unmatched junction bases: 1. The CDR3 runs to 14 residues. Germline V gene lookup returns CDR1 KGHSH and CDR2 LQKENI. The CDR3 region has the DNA TGTGCCAGCTCACCCACTAGCGGGCAAGAGACCCAGTACTTC. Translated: CASSPTSGQETQYF. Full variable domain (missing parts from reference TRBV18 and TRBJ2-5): NAGVMQNPRHLVRRRGQEARLRCSPMKGHSHVYWYRQLPEEGLKFMVYLQKENIIDESGMPKERFSAEFPKEGPSILRIQQVVRGDSAAYFCASSPTSGQETQYFGPGTRLLVL.

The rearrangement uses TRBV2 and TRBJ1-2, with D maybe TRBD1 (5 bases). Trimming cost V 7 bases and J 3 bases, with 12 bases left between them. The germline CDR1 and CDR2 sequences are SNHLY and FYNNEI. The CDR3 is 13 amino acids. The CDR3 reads CASNDGGYYGYTF. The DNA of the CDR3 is TGTGCCAGCAACGACGGGGGTTACTATGGCTACACCTTC.

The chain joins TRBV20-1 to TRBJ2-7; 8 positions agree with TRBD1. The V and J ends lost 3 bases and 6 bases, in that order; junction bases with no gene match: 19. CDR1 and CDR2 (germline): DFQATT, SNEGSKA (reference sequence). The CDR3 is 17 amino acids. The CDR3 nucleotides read TGCAGTGCTAGTGGCGGACAGGGTATGGGGGGTCGGGGCGAGCAGTACTTC. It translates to CSASGGQGMGGRGEQYF.

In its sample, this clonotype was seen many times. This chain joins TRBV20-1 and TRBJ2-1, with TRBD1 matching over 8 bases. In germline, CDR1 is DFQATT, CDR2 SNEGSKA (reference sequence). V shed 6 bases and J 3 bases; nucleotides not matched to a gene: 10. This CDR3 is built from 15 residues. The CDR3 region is CSATQGASDYNEQFF. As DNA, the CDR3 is TGCAGTGCCACTCAGGGGGCTAGCGACTACAATGAGCAGTTCTTC.